This is a list of T cell receptor beta chains from one sample in a study of shared clonotypes between healthy human individuals. Measured with immunoSEQ multiplex PCR; TCRdb has only the in-frame clones, and not every one. The repertoire holds nearly 1,000,000 clones, with 60% to 85% as singletons. The material sequenced was memory CD4+ T cells sorted from blood. These receptors were collected from a man aged 18 to 30 in good health. Both conserved end residues are part of each CDR3.

v_gene: TRBV7-8; CDR3aa: CASSPIAAANTGELFF
v_gene: TRBV7-2; CDR3aa: CASSSSLDRVGEQYF
v_gene: TRBV11-3; CDR3aa: CASSLDGSKETQYF
v_gene: TRBV18; CDR3aa: CASSPNTGGIEEQYF
v_gene: TRBV7-9; CDR3aa: CASSLGPKRVLNNEQFF
v_gene: TRBV7-2; CDR3aa: CASSLGDTSSTDTQYF
v_gene: TRBV6-5; CDR3aa: CASSYSGGAHEQFF
v_gene: TRBV27; CDR3aa: CASSSPGGRRDEQFF
v_gene: TRBV28; CDR3aa: CASRSGTGWDGYTF
v_gene: TRBV6-1; CDR3aa: CASTQEGYNSPLHF
v_gene: TRBV7-6; CDR3aa: CASSLGEGRNADTQYF
v_gene: TRBV11-2; CDR3aa: CASSFLDRVDYGYTF
v_gene: TRBV14; CDR3aa: CASSYTGIHEQYF
v_gene: TRBV9; CDR3aa: CASSVETESNQPQHF
v_gene: TRBV4-1; CDR3aa: CASGGQGLEYGYTF
v_gene: TRBV7-6; CDR3aa: CASSLQRGVHEQYF
v_gene: TRBV5-4; CDR3aa: CASSLFGMNTEAFF
v_gene: TRBV6-1; CDR3aa: CASRTGTGGAYEQFF
v_gene: TRBV9; CDR3aa: CASSVETGEHGYTF
v_gene: TRBV11-2; CDR3aa: CASSPGQVGNTEAFF
v_gene: TRBV11-2; CDR3aa: CASSLELRGRGISYEQYF
v_gene: TRBV9; CDR3aa: CASSVAMGSFYGYTF
v_gene: TRBV2; CDR3aa: CASRPTGISLYF
v_gene: TRBV9; CDR3aa: CASSVAYSTDTQYF
v_gene: TRBV5-1; CDR3aa: CASSLIGLKGDWSNQPQHF
v_gene: TRBV4-1; CDR3aa: CASSQPSGTGGTGELFF
v_gene: TRBV7-2; CDR3aa: CASSFGGGNEKLFF
v_gene: TRBV5-1; CDR3aa: CASSPGLAGGLTDTQYF
v_gene: TRBV10-1; CDR3aa: CASSESSNNEQFF
v_gene: TRBV29-1; CDR3aa: CSVGQGRYTEAFF
v_gene: TRBV7-6; CDR3aa: CASSYSGGTEAFF
v_gene: TRBV12-5; CDR3aa: CASGLPSGGYYNEQFF
v_gene: TRBV10-1; CDR3aa: CASSPGGETQYF
v_gene: TRBV5-1; CDR3aa: CASSFQGRGETQYF
v_gene: TRBV6-5; CDR3aa: CASSYVTSGGYNEQFF
v_gene: TRBV5-1; CDR3aa: CASGGQLDTGELFF
v_gene: TRBV5-1; CDR3aa: CASSLEGGFGEQFF
v_gene: TRBV5-4; CDR3aa: CASSFPSGRAKVF
v_gene: TRBV5-8; CDR3aa: CASSVLVYEQYF
v_gene: TRBV19; CDR3aa: CASSIQGDQPQHF
v_gene: TRBV6-1; CDR3aa: CASSGTAGGDGYTF
v_gene: TRBV7-3; CDR3aa: CASSLTPLNEQFF
v_gene: TRBV6-1; CDR3aa: CASSERSGNTIYF
v_gene: TRBV18; CDR3aa: CASSPTRTGDPRAGF
v_gene: TRBV15; CDR3aa: CATSRGIAPQHF
v_gene: TRBV11-2; CDR3aa: CASSLAFTVPGELFF
v_gene: TRBV5-4; CDR3aa: CASSLAPGRETQYF
v_gene: TRBV28; CDR3aa: CASSTTRLYEQYF
v_gene: TRBV4-3; CDR3aa: CASSSGGGDTQYF
v_gene: TRBV18; CDR3aa: CASSPRTAQETQYF
v_gene: TRBV30; CDR3aa: CACYSGGLRPEAFF
v_gene: TRBV5-1; CDR3aa: CASSNGRPPSGSEPSTDTQYF